Each of the 3 T cell receptor beta chains below was sequenced from the same sample in a study of blood T cell repertoires in COVID-19. TCRdb keeps only in-frame clones here, not all; method: immunoSEQ multiplex PCR. Of approximately 170,000 clones listed, about four fifths were seen once; the top ten hold 6% to 8%. Source material: peripheral blood. Receptor source: a woman in her 70s with COVID-19, enrolled during active disease.

This sequence joins TRBV3-1 (or the pseudogene TRBV3-2) and TRBJ1-1, with D maybe TRBD1 (5 bases). This CDR3 is built from 14 residues. In germline, CDR1 is LGHDT, CDR2 YNNKEL (reference sequence). The V end was cut by 1 base, the J end by 6 bases, with 12 bases between. The CDR3 region is CASSQGGGVAEAFF. In DNA form, the CDR3 reads TGTGCCAGCAGCCAAGGGGGAGGGGTTGCTGAAGCTTTCTTT.

This clone was observed once. The rearrangement joins TRBV24-1 to TRBJ2-5; D gene ambiguous. The V end was cut by 5 bases, the J end by 4 bases, with 7 bases between. The length of the CDR3 is 12 residues. In germline, CDR1 is KGHDR, CDR2 SFDVKD. The CDR3 loop reads CATSVFGETQYF. CDR3 nucleotides: TGTGCCACCAGTGTGTTCGGAGAGACCCAGTACTTC.

The gene calls are TRBV28 and TRBJ2-7; the match to TRBD2 covers 10 bases. V shed 6 bases and J 3 bases; nucleotides not matched to a gene: 2. Looked up from germline, CDR1 is MDHEN and CDR2 is SYDVKM. The CDR3 is made up of 13 amino acids. The CDR3 loop reads CASRSSGSYEQYF. The CDR3 coding sequence is TGTGCCAGCAGGTCTAGCGGGAGCTACGAGCAGTACTTC.